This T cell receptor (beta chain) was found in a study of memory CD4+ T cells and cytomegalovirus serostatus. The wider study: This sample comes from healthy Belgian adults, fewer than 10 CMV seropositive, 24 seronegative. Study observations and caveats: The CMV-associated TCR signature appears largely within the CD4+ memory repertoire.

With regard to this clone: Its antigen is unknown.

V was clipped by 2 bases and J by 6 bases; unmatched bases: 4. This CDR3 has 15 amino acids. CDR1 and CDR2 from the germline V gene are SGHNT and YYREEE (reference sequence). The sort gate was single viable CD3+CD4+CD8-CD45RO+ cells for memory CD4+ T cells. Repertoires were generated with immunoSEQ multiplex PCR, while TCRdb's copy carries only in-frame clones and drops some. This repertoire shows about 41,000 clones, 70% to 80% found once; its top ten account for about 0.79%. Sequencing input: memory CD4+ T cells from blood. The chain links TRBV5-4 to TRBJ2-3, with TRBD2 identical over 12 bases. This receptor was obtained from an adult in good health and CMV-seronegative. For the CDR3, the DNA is TGTGCCAGCAGCTTAACCGGGACTAGCGGGGATACGCAGTATTTT. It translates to CASSLTGTSGDTQYF.